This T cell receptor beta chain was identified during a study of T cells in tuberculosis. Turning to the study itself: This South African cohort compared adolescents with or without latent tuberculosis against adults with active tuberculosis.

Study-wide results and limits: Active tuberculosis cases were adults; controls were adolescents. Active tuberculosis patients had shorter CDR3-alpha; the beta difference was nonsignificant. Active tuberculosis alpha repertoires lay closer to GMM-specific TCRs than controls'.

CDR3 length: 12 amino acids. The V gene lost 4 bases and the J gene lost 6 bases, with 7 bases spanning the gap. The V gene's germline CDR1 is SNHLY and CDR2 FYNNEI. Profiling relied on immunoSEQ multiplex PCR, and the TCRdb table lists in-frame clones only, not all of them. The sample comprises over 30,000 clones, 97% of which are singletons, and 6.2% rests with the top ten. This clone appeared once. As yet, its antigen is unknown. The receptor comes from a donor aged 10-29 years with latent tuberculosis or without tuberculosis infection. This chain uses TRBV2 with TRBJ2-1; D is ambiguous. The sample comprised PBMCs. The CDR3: CASSAPINEQFF. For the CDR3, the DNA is TGTGCCAGCAGTGCCCCAATCAATGAGCAGTTCTTC.